Below, 21 T cell receptor beta chains from the same sample are listed, as sequenced in a study of OX40 agonist ivuxolimab in advanced cancers. The assay was immunoSEQ multiplex PCR, and TCRdb's table has in-frame clones only and misses some. The repertoire includes approximately 70,000 clones, 91% of them detected once, and approximately 1.1% sits in the top ten. The sequenced sample was CD4+ or CD8+ T cells sorted from blood, obtained in a trial of the OX40 agonist ivuxolimab. Receptor source: an adult with an advanced solid tumor such as melanoma, head and neck, liver or kidney cancer.

The chain links TRBV18 to TRBJ2-1; TRBD2 matches at 10 bases. The CDR3 runs 15 residues. The germline V gene encodes CDR1 KGHSH and CDR2 LQKENI. Losses at the gene ends were 0 bases for V and 5 bases for J; bases not matched to a gene: 1. Here the CDR3 reads CASSPPSGGDNEQFF. The CDR3 DNA sequence: TGTGCCAGCTCACCACCAAGCGGGGGGGACAATGAGCAGTTCTTC. Full variable domain (outside the CDR3, taken from reference TRBV18 and TRBJ2-1): NAGVMQNPRHLVRRRGQEARLRCSPMKGHSHVYWYRQLPEEGLKFMVYLQKENIIDESGMPKERFSAEFPKEGPSILRIQQVVRGDSAAYFCASSPPSGGDNEQFFGPGTRLTVL.

CDR3 nucleotides: TGTGCCAGCAGCTTGTGGGGCAAGGAGACCCAGTACTTC. Translating gives CASSLWGKETQYF. The rearrangement uses TRBV5-5 and TRBJ2-5; D possibly corresponds to TRBD1 (5 bases). The germline gives CDR1 SGHKS, CDR2 YYEKEE (reference sequence). CDR3 length equals 13 residues. Trimming pared 1 base from V and 5 bases from J, leaving 9 bases between.

The CDR3: CASRQTGLPTDTQYF. The CDR3 DNA is TGTGCCAGCCGCCAAACGGGACTCCCCACAGATACGCAGTATTTT. The gene calls are TRBV27 and TRBJ2-3; possibly TRBD2 for D (6 bases). The CDR3 runs 15 residues. Trimming stripped 8 bases from V and 2 bases from J, with 17 bases between. Germline values: CDR1 MNHEY, CDR2 SMNVEV (reference sequence).

This rearrangement joins TRBV6-1 to TRBJ2-7; 9 bases are a match to TRBD1. CDR1 is MNHNS, CDR2 SASEGT, per germline. The V gene end was trimmed by 2 bases and the J gene end by 3 bases; junction bases not matched to a gene: 5. CDR3 length: 15 residues. The CDR3 bases are TGTGCCAGCAGTGAAACCGGGACAGGGATCTACGAGCAGTACTTC. Its protein product is CASSETGTGIYEQYF.

This chain connects TRBV7-5 to TRBJ2-2; the table's D call of TRBD1 was not tested on the DNA. TRBV7-5 is deemed a pseudogene. This CDR3 is built from 19 residues. The DNA for the CDR3 is TGTGCCAGAAGCACGCGTCCCCCCGGACACTATTTGAACACCGGGGAGCTGTTTTTT. This sequence encodes CARSTRPPGHYLNTGELFF.

This clone showed up just once. The chain links TRBV5-1 to TRBJ1-4; TRBD1 matches 7 bases. Per the germline V gene, CDR1 is SGHRS and CDR2 is YFSETQ. The CDR3 runs 14 residues. J was trimmed by 3 bases and V by 4 bases; bases with no gene match: 3. This CDR3 is CASSEQGPNEKLFF. CDR3 DNA: TGCGCCAGCAGCGAACAGGGGCCTAATGAAAAACTGTTTTTT.

The J gene is TRBJ1-1, the V gene TRBV7-8, with D unresolved. Germline V gene sequence: CDR1 SGHVS, CDR2 FQNEAQ. Trimming removed 1 base from V and 0 bases from J, with 6 bases in between. CDR3 length: 14 amino acids. CDR3 DNA sequence: TGTGCCAGCAGCTTAGGCGGGATGAACACTGAAGCTTTCTTT. This codes for CASSLGGMNTEAFF.

The J gene is TRBJ1-1, the V gene TRBV9; D is unresolved. The CDR3 runs 13 residues. In germline, CDR1 is SGDLS, CDR2 YYNGEE. Deletions cut 4 bases from V and 5 bases from J, with 12 bases between. CDR3 nucleotide sequence: TGTGCCAGCAGCCCTACTGTTGGAACTGAAGCTTTCTTT. Protein product: CASSPTVGTEAFF.

Here the CDR3 DNA reads TGTGCCAGCAGCGTAGCCAGCGGGGGTTACGAGCAGTACTTC. Translation gives CASSVASGGYEQYF. The rearrangement links TRBV9 to TRBJ2-7; 8 positions agree with TRBD2. Germline assignment: CDR1 SGDLS and CDR2 YYNGEE. The CDR3 loop spans 14 amino acids. V shed 0 bases, J shed 4 bases, and the junction held 3 bases outside the gene matches.

A few counts support this clone. This chain joins TRBV5-1 and TRBJ2-1; tentatively, D is TRBD2 (6 bases). Trimming left V 4 bases short and J 0 bases short, with 14 bases between. Germline CDR1 and CDR2: SGHRS and YFSETQ. The CDR3 has 16 amino acids. Here the CDR3 reads CASSVLASSSYNEQFF. In nucleotides, the CDR3 is TGCGCCAGCAGCGTACTAGCTTCCAGCTCCTACAATGAGCAGTTCTTC.

The V call is TRBV7-9, the J call TRBJ2-4; D is undetermined. Trimming removed 8 bases at V and 1 base at J, with 12 bases between. The length of the CDR3 is 14 residues. In germline, CDR1 is SEHNR, CDR2 FQNEAQ (reference sequence). CDR3: CASRPTGAKNIQYF. The CDR3 DNA reads as TGTGCCAGCCGCCCCACGGGTGCCAAAAACATTCAGTACTTC.

The chain joins TRBV5-1 to TRBJ2-7; possibly TRBD2 for D (5 bases). Germline-derived CDR1 and CDR2 are SGHRS and YFSETQ. The CDR3 length is 16 residues. V lost 4 bases and J lost 1, with 18 bases in between. The CDR3 loop is CASSLFTGLESYEQYF. CDR3 nucleotide sequence: TGCGCCAGCAGCCTCTTTACGGGGTTAGAGTCCTACGAGCAGTACTTC. The variable domain in full, with the rest retrieved from reference TRBV5-1 and TRBJ2-7, is KAGVTQTPRYLIKTRGQQVTLSCSPISGHRSVSWYQQTPGQGLQFLFEYFSETQRNKGNFPGRFSGRQFSNSRSEMNVSTLELGDSALYLCASSLFTGLESYEQYFGPGTRLTVT.

The chain employs TRBV19 and TRBJ2-1; no reliable D call. The CDR3 extends over 14 amino acids. Germline CDR1 LNHDA, CDR2 SQIVND (reference sequence). V was clipped by 7 bases and J by 7 bases, with 17 bases between them. For the CDR3, the DNA is TGTGCCAGTAACATGAGGCCAATAGAAAATGAGCAGTTCTTC. It yields the protein CASNMRPIENEQFF.

The chain has TRBV5-3 and TRBJ2-7; 7 bases match TRBD2. TRBV5-3 is sorted into the ORF group, with uncertain function. The trim removed 0 bases at V and 0 bases at J, leaving 6 bases unmatched. The CDR3 loop spans 16 amino acids. The CDR3 loop is CARSLALAESSYEQYF. The CDR3 DNA reads TGTGCCAGAAGCTTGGCCCTAGCGGAGAGCTCCTACGAGCAGTACTTC.

The V and J genes are TRBV30 and TRBJ2-4; D call uncertain. Germline values: CDR1 GTSNPN, CDR2 SVGIG (reference sequence). V was trimmed by 4 bases and J by 1 base, leaving 8 bases between them. The CDR3 totals 13 residues. In nucleotides, the CDR3 is TGTGCCTGGAACGATGGGGCCAAAAACATTCAGTACTTC. As protein: CAWNDGAKNIQYF.

This sequence joins TRBV6-1 and TRBJ1-5; tentatively, D is TRBD1 (6 bases). Trimming removed 7 bases from V and 6 bases from J, with 10 bases in between. Germline V gene data show CDR1 as MNHNS and CDR2 as SASEGT. The CDR3 covers 12 residues. For the CDR3, the DNA is TGTGCCAGCACCGAGGGGGTTCAGCCCCAGCATTTT. Translation: CASTEGVQPQHF.

The chain links TRBV5-1 to TRBJ2-1; 9 nucleotides align to TRBD1. This CDR3 is 15 amino acids long. V lost 4 bases, J lost 3 bases, and 5 bases stayed unmatched. Germline CDR1 is SGHRS and CDR2 is YFSETQ. The CDR3 coding sequence is TGCGCCAGCAGCGGCGGACAGGGGATCTACAATGAGCAGTTCTTC. Encoded protein: CASSGGQGIYNEQFF. The whole variable domain, filled in from reference TRBV5-1 and TRBJ2-1, reads KAGVTQTPRYLIKTRGQQVTLSCSPISGHRSVSWYQQTPGQGLQFLFEYFSETQRNKGNFPGRFSGRQFSNSRSEMNVSTLELGDSALYLCASSGGQGIYNEQFFGPGTRLTVL.

This clone was detected once. This chain uses TRBV11-2 with TRBJ2-3; 10 bases line up with TRBD2. Germline CDR1 reads SGHAT; CDR2 reads FQNNGV. Unmatched junction bases numbered 13, after V lost 1 base and J lost 6 bases. The CDR3 is 18 residues long. CDR3 amino acids: CASSLGPAIAGGSDTQYF. The CDR3 nucleotides are TGTGCCAGCAGCTTAGGGCCCGCCATAGCGGGGGGTAGCGATACGCAGTATTTT.

The V and J genes are TRBV27 and TRBJ2-1; TRBD2 matches at 7 bases. The J segment lost 4 bases and the V segment lost 5 bases, leaving 8 bases of the junction unmatched. Germline V gene sequence: CDR1 MNHEY, CDR2 SMNVEV (reference sequence). The CDR3 runs to 15 residues. For the CDR3, the DNA is TGTGCCAGCAGTCGTCCGGCTAGCGGTTACAATGAGCAGTTCTTC. Encoded protein: CASSRPASGYNEQFF.

The chain carries TRBV30 and TRBJ2-1; D gene unclear. The CDR3 sequence is 11 residues long. The germline gives CDR1 GTSNPN, CDR2 SVGIG (reference sequence). The V end was cut by 2 bases, the J end by 8 bases, with 7 bases between. CDR3 residues: CAWSTQHEQFF. CDR3 sequence (DNA): TGTGCCTGGAGTACGCAGCATGAGCAGTTCTTC.

The rearrangement uses TRBV7-7 and TRBJ2-5; 8 bases fit TRBD2. The length of the CDR3 is 14 residues. Germline V gives CDR1 SSHAT, CDR2 FNYEAQ (reference sequence). CDR3 sequence: CASPGGPGGGTQYF. CDR3 coding DNA: TGTGCTAGCCCTGGAGGGCCCGGGGGGGGGACCCAGTACTTC.